The subject of this entry is one T cell receptor (beta chain). The data derive from a study of T cell responses to AZD1222 COVID-19 vaccine. The CDR3 is 12 residues long. Trimming left V 4 bases short and J 3 bases short, with 6 bases between. Germline CDR1 is LGHDT and CDR2 is YNNKEL (reference sequence). Clones were sequenced by immunoSEQ multiplex PCR, and TCRdb holds only the in-frame ones, with some missing. This sample carries 65,000 to 70,000 clones, about three quarters of them seen once, and the ten largest clones take about 12%. The chain is built from TRBV3-1 (or the pseudogene TRBV3-2) and TRBJ1-2, with D hard to call. The sequenced sample was peripheral blood, obtained on day 0 of AZD1222 vaccination. The receptor was isolated from an adult in good health. CDR3: CASSRPDYGYTF. As DNA, the CDR3 is TGTGCCAGCAGCCGTCCGGACTATGGCTACACCTTC.